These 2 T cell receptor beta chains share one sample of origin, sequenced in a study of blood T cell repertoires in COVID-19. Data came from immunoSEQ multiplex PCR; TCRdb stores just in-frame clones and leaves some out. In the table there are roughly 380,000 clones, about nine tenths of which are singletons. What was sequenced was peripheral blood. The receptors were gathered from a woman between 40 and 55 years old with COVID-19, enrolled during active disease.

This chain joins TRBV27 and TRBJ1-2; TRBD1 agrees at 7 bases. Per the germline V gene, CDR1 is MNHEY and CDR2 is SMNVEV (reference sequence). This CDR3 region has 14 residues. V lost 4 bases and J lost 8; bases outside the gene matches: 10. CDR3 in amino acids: CASSSMTGLVGYTF. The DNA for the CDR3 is TGTGCCAGCAGTTCGATGACAGGGTTAGTCGGCTACACCTTC.

Here the CDR3 DNA reads TGTGCCAGCAGCCCCCGCAGGGAAACAACTGAAGCTTTCTTT. Translating it yields CASSPRRETTEAFF. V usage is TRBV5-4 and J usage is TRBJ1-1; D perhaps matches TRBD1 (5 bases). The V gene lost 4 bases and the J gene lost 5 bases, with 15 bases spanning the gap. This CDR3 spans 14 amino acids. Germline CDR1 and CDR2: SGHNT and YYREEE (reference sequence).